This TCR beta chain was retrieved from a study of blood T cell repertoires in COVID-19. This clone was recorded only once. The CDR3 is 15 residues long. CDR1 is LNHDA and CDR2 is SQIVND in the germline V gene (reference sequence). Germline trimming cut 4 bases from V and 5 bases from J; bases unmatched to any gene: 11. Generated by immunoSEQ multiplex PCR, the TCRdb table keeps only in-frame clones and is missing some. The top ten hold 11% of the sample, which has under 95,000 clones, more than 65% seen once. This TCR was recovered from a man in his fifties with acute or convalescent COVID-19. Material: peripheral blood. The chain couples TRBV19 to TRBJ2-7; 7 bases fit TRBD2. CDR3 DNA sequence: TGTGCCAGTAGTAGTAGGACTAGGCACATGAACGAGCAGTACTTC. It specifies CASSSRTRHMNEQYF.